Listed here is a single TCR beta chain. Its antigen is not identified. This entry comes from a study of beta chain features in type 1 diabetes. Notes on the study in general: In the patient group, naive, central memory and Treg TCRB repertoires seemed more alike than in the healthy donor group. Shortening of TCRB CDR3s, moderate but significant, appeared in all four CD4+ subsets of Type 1 diabetes patients.

Markers CD45RO/CCR7/CD25/CD127/CD95/CD27 served to sort CD4+ naive, central memory, regulatory and stem cell-like memory cells. Germline-derived CDR1 and CDR2 are SGHTA and FQGNSA. The CDR3 consists of 13 residues. V was cut by 6 bases and J by 2 bases, with 11 bases left in between. Expressed TCRB transcripts were sequenced, since all the RNA that had been isolated was reverse transcribed. There were 3.4 million or so reads on average in the naive, central memory and regulatory T cell samples. Method: immunoSEQ multiplex PCR; TCRdb's copy keeps in-frame clones and lacks some. The sample contains fewer than 900,000 clones, about 17% of which appear only once.

The sequenced sample was naive CD4+ T cells from blood. The receptor was isolated from a woman between 18 and 29 years old in good health. V is TRBV7-2 and J is TRBJ2-7; D unresolved. The CDR3 spells CASRQDTTYEQYF. CDR3 sequence (DNA): TGTGCCAGCAGACAAGACACTACCTACGAGCAGTACTTC. The variable domain in full, completed from reference TRBV7-2 and TRBJ2-7, reads GAGVSQSPSNKVTEKGKDVELRCDPISGHTALYWYRQSLGQGLEFLIYFQGNSAPDKSGLPSDRFSAERTGGSVSTLTIQRTQQEDSAVYLCASRQDTTYEQYFGPGTRLTVT.